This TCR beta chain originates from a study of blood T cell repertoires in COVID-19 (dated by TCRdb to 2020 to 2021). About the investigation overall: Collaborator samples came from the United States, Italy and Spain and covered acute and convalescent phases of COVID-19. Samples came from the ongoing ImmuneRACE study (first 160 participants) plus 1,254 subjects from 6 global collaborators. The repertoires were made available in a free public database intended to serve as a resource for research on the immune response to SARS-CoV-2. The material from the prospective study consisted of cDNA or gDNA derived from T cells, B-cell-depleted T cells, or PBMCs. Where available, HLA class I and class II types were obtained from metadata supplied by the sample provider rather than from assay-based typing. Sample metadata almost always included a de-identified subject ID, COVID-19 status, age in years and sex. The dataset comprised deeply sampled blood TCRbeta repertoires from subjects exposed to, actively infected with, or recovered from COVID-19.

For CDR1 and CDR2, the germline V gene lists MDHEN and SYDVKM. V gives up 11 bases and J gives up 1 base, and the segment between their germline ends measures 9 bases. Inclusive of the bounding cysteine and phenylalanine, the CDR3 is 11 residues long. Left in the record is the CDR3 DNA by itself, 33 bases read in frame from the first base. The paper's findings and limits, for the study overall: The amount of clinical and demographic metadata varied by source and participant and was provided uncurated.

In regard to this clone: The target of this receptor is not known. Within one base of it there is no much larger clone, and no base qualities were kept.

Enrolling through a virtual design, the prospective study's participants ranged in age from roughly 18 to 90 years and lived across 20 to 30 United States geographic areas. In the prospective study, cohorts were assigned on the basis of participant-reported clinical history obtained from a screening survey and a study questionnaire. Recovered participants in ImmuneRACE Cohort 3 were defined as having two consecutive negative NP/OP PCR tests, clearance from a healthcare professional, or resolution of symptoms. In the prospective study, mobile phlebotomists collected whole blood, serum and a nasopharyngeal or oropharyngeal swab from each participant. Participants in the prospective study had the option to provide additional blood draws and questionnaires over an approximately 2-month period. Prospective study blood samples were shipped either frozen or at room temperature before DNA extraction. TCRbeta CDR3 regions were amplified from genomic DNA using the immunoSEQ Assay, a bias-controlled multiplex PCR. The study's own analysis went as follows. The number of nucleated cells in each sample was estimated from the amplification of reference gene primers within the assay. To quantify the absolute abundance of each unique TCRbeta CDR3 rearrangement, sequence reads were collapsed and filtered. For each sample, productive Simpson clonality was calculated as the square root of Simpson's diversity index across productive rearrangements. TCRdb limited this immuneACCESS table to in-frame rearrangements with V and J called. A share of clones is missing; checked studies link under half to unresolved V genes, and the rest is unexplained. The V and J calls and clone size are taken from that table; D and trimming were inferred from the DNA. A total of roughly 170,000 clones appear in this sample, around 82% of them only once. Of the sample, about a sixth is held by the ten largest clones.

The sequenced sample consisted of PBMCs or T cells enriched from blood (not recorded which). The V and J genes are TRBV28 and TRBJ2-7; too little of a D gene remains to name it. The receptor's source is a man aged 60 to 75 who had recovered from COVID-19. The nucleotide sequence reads TGTGCCTGTGAACGGTCCTACGAGCAGTACTTC. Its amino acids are CACERSYEQYF. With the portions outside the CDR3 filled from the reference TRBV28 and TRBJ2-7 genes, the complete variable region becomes DVKVTQSSRYLVKRTGEKVFLECVQDMDHENMFWYRQDPGLGLRLIYFSYDVKMKEKGDIPEGYSVSREKKERFSLILESASTNQTSMYLCACERSYEQYFGPGTRLTVT.